These T cell receptor beta chains were read from a single sample in a study of cytomegalovirus exposure and HLA in healthy donors. TCRdb's table, derived via immunoSEQ multiplex PCR, lists solely in-frame clones and lacks some. The sample carries about 120,000 clones, under 70% recorded once. The sample comprised PBMCs. These receptors were obtained from a man younger than 45 in good health and CMV-seropositive. Both conserved end residues are part of each CDR3. A D gene is named only where the DNA matches it firmly. Clone size, where shown, is once, few, many, or a class for clones that have expanded.

cdr3_nt	cdr3_aa	clone_size	j_call	v_call	d_call
TGTGCCTGGAGTGTCGGTACAGCCCGATCCTCAGCGGAGTATTTT	CAWSVGTARSSAEYF	.	TRBJ2-3	TRBV30	.
TGTGCCTGGCGAATCACAGGGGGCGAGCAGTACTTC	CAWRITGGEQYF	.	TRBJ2-7	TRBV30	TRBD1
TGTGCCAGCAGCCGTGGGCTTGGGCGGGGGGAGGGGAATGAGCAGTTCTTC	CASSRGLGRGEGNEQFF	few	TRBJ2-1	TRBV7-8	TRBD2
TGTGCCAGCAGCCCCGCAGGACAGGGTCAAATTTCACCCCTCCACTTT	CASSPAGQGQISPLHF	.	TRBJ1-6	TRBV13	TRBD1
TGTGCCAGCAGCGAGGGACAGGGGGGGAAAAATTCACCCCTCCACTTT	CASSEGQGGKNSPLHF	.	TRBJ1-6	TRBV11-3	TRBD1
TGTGCCAGCAGCTTGCGGGGAATCGGAGTTTCACCCCTCCACTTT	CASSLRGIGVSPLHF	few	TRBJ1-6	TRBV5-5	.
TGCAGTGCTGCGACAGGGTATGGCTACACCTTC	CSAATGYGYTF	.	TRBJ1-2	TRBV20-1	TRBD1
TGTGCCAGCAGCCTCGAGGGGAGGCATGCTAATGAAAAACTGTTTTTT	CASSLEGRHANEKLFF	.	TRBJ1-4	TRBV4-2	.
TGTGCCAGCAGCTTCATGACAGGTCCCCCCTACGAGCAGTACTTC	CASSFMTGPPYEQYF	.	TRBJ2-7	TRBV7-8	.
TGTGCCTGGAACAGGGCACATAAGATCAATGAAAAACTGTTTTTT	CAWNRAHKINEKLFF	few	TRBJ1-4	TRBV30	.
TGCGCCAGCAGCTCGCGGACAGGAGGGACTGAAGCTTTCTTT	CASSSRTGGTEAFF	few	TRBJ1-1	TRBV5-1	TRBD1
TGCGCCAGCAGCTTAGAAACTAGCGGGAGCGGTGCCCAGTTCTTC	CASSLETSGSGAQFF	once	TRBJ2-1	TRBV5-1	TRBD2
TGTGCCAGCAGCTGGGGGGGATGGGACACTGAAGCTTTCTTT	CASSWGGWDTEAFF	.	TRBJ1-1	TRBV5-6	.
TGTGCCAGCAGCCCTTATTTAGGGGGTAAGGGAGGCTACACCTTC	CASSPYLGGKGGYTF	.	TRBJ1-2	TRBV9	.
TGCGCCAGCAGCCAATCCCCGGGACAGGGGCTCACTGAAGCTTTCTTT	CASSQSPGQGLTEAFF	.	TRBJ1-1	TRBV4-3	TRBD1
TGTGCCTGTGAAAATGCAGGGGCCCGACATGGCTACACCTTC	CACENAGARHGYTF	.	TRBJ1-2	TRBV30	.
TGTGCCAGCAGCCCCTCGACAAGAAACTACGAGCAGTACTTC	CASSPSTRNYEQYF	.	TRBJ2-7	TRBV9	.
TGCGCCAGCAGCCAAGATAACGGGTGGGCTAGCGGGAAATATGAGCAGTTCTTC	CASSQDNGWASGKYEQFF	.	TRBJ2-1	TRBV4-1	TRBD2
TGTGCCATCCCCCCTAGCGGGGGCCCCTACAATGAGCAGTTCTTC	CAIPPSGGPYNEQFF	.	TRBJ2-1	TRBV2	TRBD2
TGTGCCAGCAGCTATACAGGGTTTGACACCGGGGAGCTGTTTTTT	CASSYTGFDTGELFF	.	TRBJ2-2	TRBV7-2	.
TGTGCCAGCAGCCAAGAAAGGGGGACATTTTATTCGGGGCAGTTCTTC	CASSQERGTFYSGQFF	.	TRBJ2-1	TRBV14	.
TGTGCCAGTAGTATACAGGGAAGAAGCACAGATACGCAGTATTTT	CASSIQGRSTDTQYF	.	TRBJ2-3	TRBV19	.
TGTGCCAGCAGCCCATCCCGCACAGTCGTGAACACTGAAGCTTTCTTT	CASSPSRTVVNTEAFF	.	TRBJ1-1	TRBV11-2	.
TGTGCCAGCAGCGGGACTAGCGGGGTTGGTGAGCAGTTCTTC	CASSGTSGVGEQFF	.	TRBJ2-1	TRBV9	TRBD2
TGTGCCAGCAGCTTAACTCGGGACAGGCTGGACACTGAAGCTTTCTTT	CASSLTRDRLDTEAFF	once	TRBJ1-1	TRBV7-3	TRBD1
TGTGCCAGCGTGGGACAGGGGGTTACCTATAATTCACCCCTCCACTTT	CASVGQGVTYNSPLHF	.	TRBJ1-6	TRBV6-6	TRBD1
TGTGCCTGGAGCGACGGGACTAGCGGGGGTTTTCGGTACGAGCAGTACTTC	CAWSDGTSGGFRYEQYF	.	TRBJ2-7	TRBV30	TRBD2
TGTGCCAGCAGCCCGCGCCTCGGTCGGTACGAGCAGTACTTC	CASSPRLGRYEQYF	.	TRBJ2-7	TRBV7-9	.
TGTGCCAGTCCGGAAGCGGGAAGAGGGTTAGAGACCCAGTACTTC	CASPEAGRGLETQYF	.	TRBJ2-5	TRBV2	TRBD2
TGTGCCAGCAGCTCCGGCGGAAATTCTGAAGCTTTCTTT	CASSSGGNSEAFF	.	TRBJ1-1	TRBV7-8	.
TGTGCCAGCAGCCGCTCCCGACAGGGGGCGACTGAAGCTTTCTTT	CASSRSRQGATEAFF	.	TRBJ1-1	TRBV6-5	TRBD1
TGTGCCAGCAGTTACTCCGACTACACGCAGTATTTT	CASSYSDYTQYF	few	TRBJ2-3	TRBV6-5	.
TGTGCCAGTAGTCCGGACAGTTACCTGCCCGCCTCCTACGAGCAGTACTTC	CASSPDSYLPASYEQYF	.	TRBJ2-7	TRBV19	.
TGTGCCAGCGGCCAAGGGACCGGGACAGGGGGGGAAAAACTGTTTTTT	CASGQGTGTGGEKLFF	.	TRBJ1-4	TRBV5-5	TRBD1
TGTGCCAGCAGCTTAGGCGGACAGGTGGGGGGTTATGGCTACACCTTC	CASSLGGQVGGYGYTF	.	TRBJ1-2	TRBV7-8	TRBD1
TGTGCCAGCAGTGAGGGACACCTCTCCTACAATGAGCAGTTCTTC	CASSEGHLSYNEQFF	.	TRBJ2-1	TRBV2	.